The rows below give T cell receptor beta chains drawn from one sample of a study of shared clonotypes between healthy human individuals. The table came from immunoSEQ multiplex PCR; TCRdb's copy has only in-frame clones and leaves some out. The repertoire has roughly 500,000 clones, about 79% of them found once; the top ten carry over 10%. Specimen: PBMCs. The receptors were sampled from a woman aged 40-49 years in good health. Some clones in this sample may be carry-over from other donors' samples. Each CDR3 is given without its conserved first and last residue. D genes are given only for firm matches.

D gene: -
CDR3 length: 11
V gene: TRBV15
CDR3 protein: ATSRDRGYEQY

D gene: TRBD2
CDR3 length: 12
V gene: TRBV11-3
CDR3 protein: ASSSGRAMGEQY

D gene: TRBD2
CDR3 length: 14
V gene: TRBV18
CDR3 protein: ASSPRTSGSTDTQY

D gene: -
CDR3 length: 12
V gene: TRBV27
CDR3 protein: ASSLEQGRDEQF

D gene: TRBD2
CDR3 length: 14
V gene: TRBV5-4
CDR3 protein: ASSLGSPSGTYEQY

D gene: TRBD1
CDR3 length: 12
V gene: TRBV6-5
CDR3 protein: ASSYNRGGTEAF

D gene: -
CDR3 length: 9
V gene: TRBV18
CDR3 protein: ASSVHNEQF

D gene: -
CDR3 length: 10
V gene: TRBV29-1
CDR3 protein: SVATGSYGYT

D gene: TRBD1
CDR3 length: 11
V gene: TRBV5-1
CDR3 protein: ASSPGQGLEQY

D gene: -
CDR3 length: 12
V gene: TRBV5-1
CDR3 protein: ASSLVRRGYGYT

D gene: TRBD1
CDR3 length: 13
V gene: TRBV4-1
CDR3 protein: ASSQAGQGAFGYT

D gene: -
CDR3 length: 14
V gene: TRBV28
CDR3 protein: ASRPGGGRLPNGYT

D gene: -
CDR3 length: 14
V gene: TRBV2
CDR3 protein: ASSRAYALPPDTQY

D gene: -
CDR3 length: 9
V gene: TRBV10-3
CDR3 protein: AILADTEAF

D gene: -
CDR3 length: 12
V gene: TRBV27
CDR3 protein: ASSSLGPSYEQY

D gene: -
CDR3 length: 12
V gene: TRBV30
CDR3 protein: AWSVLASNQPQH

D gene: TRBD2
CDR3 length: 15
V gene: TRBV4-1
CDR3 protein: ASSLGTSGRSTDTQY

D gene: TRBD1
CDR3 length: 12
V gene: TRBV2
CDR3 protein: ASSRDRGNYEQY

D gene: -
CDR3 length: 12
V gene: TRBV29-1
CDR3 protein: SVKSRGIVYEQY

D gene: TRBD1
CDR3 length: 12
V gene: TRBV19
CDR3 protein: ASRYRGSNQPQH

D gene: -
CDR3 length: 12
V gene: TRBV10-1
CDR3 protein: ASSEDISYNEQF

D gene: -
CDR3 length: 9
V gene: TRBV20-1
CDR3 protein: SAIRAGEQF

D gene: -
CDR3 length: 15
V gene: TRBV5-6
CDR3 protein: ASSLARISRNTGELF

D gene: TRBD2
CDR3 length: 11
V gene: TRBV5-1
CDR3 protein: ASSSNRAGEQY

D gene: -
CDR3 length: 12
V gene: TRBV19
CDR3 protein: ASSIGRSNEKLF

D gene: -
CDR3 length: 13
V gene: TRBV2
CDR3 protein: ASSLLAGPTGELF

D gene: -
CDR3 length: 11
V gene: TRBV29-1
CDR3 protein: SVEGGPEGEQY

D gene: TRBD1
CDR3 length: 11
V gene: TRBV7-7
CDR3 protein: ASSFDREETQY

D gene: -
CDR3 length: 12
V gene: TRBV4-1
CDR3 protein: ASRSGETYNEQF

D gene: -
CDR3 length: 16
V gene: TRBV15
CDR3 protein: ATSREVIAETFYNEQF

D gene: -
CDR3 length: 11
V gene: TRBV5-1
CDR3 protein: ASSLTGSNEQF

D gene: -
CDR3 length: 15
V gene: TRBV4-1
CDR3 protein: ASSQGVEGATNEKLF

D gene: -
CDR3 length: 18
V gene: TRBV7-3
CDR3 protein: ASSPPRQGGRGGPLYEQY

D gene: TRBD1
CDR3 length: 13
V gene: TRBV5-6
CDR3 protein: ASSWGTGASYEQY

D gene: -
CDR3 length: 14
V gene: TRBV25-1
CDR3 protein: ASSEFHRDRDYEQY

D gene: -
CDR3 length: 12
V gene: TRBV5-1
CDR3 protein: ASSSQGPKDTIY

D gene: TRBD2
CDR3 length: 12
V gene: TRBV5-1
CDR3 protein: ASSLGAGGNEQY

D gene: -
CDR3 length: 12
V gene: TRBV5-1
CDR3 protein: ASSYSASQETQY

D gene: -
CDR3 length: 12
V gene: TRBV5-6
CDR3 protein: ASSYTDAYNEQF

D gene: TRBD1
CDR3 length: 13
V gene: TRBV10-3
CDR3 protein: AISEYPGQGYEQY

D gene: -
CDR3 length: 21
V gene: TRBV19
CDR3 protein: ASSNSHLGGDQIYGSSTDTQY

D gene: -
CDR3 length: 12
V gene: TRBV9
CDR3 protein: ASSEGGLNTEAF

D gene: -
CDR3 length: 13
V gene: TRBV5-4
CDR3 protein: ASSSGMTGEAGYT

D gene: -
CDR3 length: 11
V gene: TRBV10-2
CDR3 protein: ASLPGVRHTIY

D gene: TRBD1
CDR3 length: 12
V gene: TRBV5-1
CDR3 protein: ASRSTGLITEAF

D gene: -
CDR3 length: 12
V gene: TRBV28
CDR3 protein: ASSLRQVAQPQH